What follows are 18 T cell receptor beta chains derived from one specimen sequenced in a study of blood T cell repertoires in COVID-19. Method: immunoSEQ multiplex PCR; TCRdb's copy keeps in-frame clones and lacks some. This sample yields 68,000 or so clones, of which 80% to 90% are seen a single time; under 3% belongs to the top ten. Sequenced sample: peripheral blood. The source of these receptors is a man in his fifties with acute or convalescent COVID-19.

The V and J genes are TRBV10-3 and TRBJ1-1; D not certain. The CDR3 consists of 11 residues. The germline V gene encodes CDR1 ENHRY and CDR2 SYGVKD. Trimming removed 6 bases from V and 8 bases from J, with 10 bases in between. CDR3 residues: CAIRATGEAFF. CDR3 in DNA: TGTGCCATCAGGGCAACGGGAGAAGCTTTCTTT.

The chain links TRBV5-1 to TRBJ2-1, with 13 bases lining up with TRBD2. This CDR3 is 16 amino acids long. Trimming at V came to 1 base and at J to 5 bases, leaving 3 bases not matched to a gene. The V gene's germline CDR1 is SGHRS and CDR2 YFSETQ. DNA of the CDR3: TGCGCCAGCAGCTTGCTCGGACTAGCGGGAGACAATGAGCAGTTCTTC. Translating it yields CASSLLGLAGDNEQFF.

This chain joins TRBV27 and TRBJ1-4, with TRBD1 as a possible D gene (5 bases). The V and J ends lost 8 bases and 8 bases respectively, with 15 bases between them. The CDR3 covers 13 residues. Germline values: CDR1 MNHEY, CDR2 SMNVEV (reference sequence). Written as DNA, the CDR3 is TGTGCCAGCGGCCCGGGGGTTGAGGAAAAACTGTTTTTT. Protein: CASGPGVEEKLFF.

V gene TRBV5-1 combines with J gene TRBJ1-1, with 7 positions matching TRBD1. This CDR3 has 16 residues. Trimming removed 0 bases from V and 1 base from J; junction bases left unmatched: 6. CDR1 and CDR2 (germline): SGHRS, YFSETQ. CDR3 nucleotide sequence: TGCGCCAGCAGCTTGGGGTTAGGGGGCGGGAACACTGAAGCTTTCTTT. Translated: CASSLGLGGGNTEAFF.

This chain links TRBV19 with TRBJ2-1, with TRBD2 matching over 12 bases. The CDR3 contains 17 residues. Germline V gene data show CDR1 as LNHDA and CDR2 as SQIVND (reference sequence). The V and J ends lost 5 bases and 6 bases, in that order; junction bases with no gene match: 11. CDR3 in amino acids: CASSPRPTSGGINEQFF. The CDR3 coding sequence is TGTGCCAGTAGTCCAAGGCCTACTAGCGGGGGGATCAATGAGCAGTTCTTC. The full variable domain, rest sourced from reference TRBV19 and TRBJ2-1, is DGGITQSPKYLFRKEGQNVTLSCEQNLNHDAMYWYRQDPGQGLRLIYYSQIVNDFQKGDIAEGYSVSREKKESFPLTVTSAQKNPTAFYLCASSPRPTSGGINEQFFGPGTRLTVL.

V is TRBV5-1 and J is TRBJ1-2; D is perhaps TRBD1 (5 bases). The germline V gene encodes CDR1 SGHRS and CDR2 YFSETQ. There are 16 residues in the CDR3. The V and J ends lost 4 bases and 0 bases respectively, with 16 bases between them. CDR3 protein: CASSPTSPTANYGYTF. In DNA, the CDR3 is TGCGCCAGCAGCCCGACCTCTCCGACAGCTAACTATGGCTACACCTTC.

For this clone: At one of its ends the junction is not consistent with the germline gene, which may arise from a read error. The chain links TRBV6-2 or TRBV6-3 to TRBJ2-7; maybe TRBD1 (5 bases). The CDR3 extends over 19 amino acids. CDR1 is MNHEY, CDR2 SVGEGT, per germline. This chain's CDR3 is CASNYLDIIQLRLRYEQYF. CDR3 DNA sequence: TGTGCCAGCAATTACCTGGACATAATACAGCTTAGGCTCCGCTACGAGCAGTACTTC.

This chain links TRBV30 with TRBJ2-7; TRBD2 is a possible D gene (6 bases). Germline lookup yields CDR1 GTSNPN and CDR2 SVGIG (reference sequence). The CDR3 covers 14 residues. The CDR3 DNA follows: TGTGCTCGGAGGGCGGAGGGACCACCCTACGAGCAGTACTTC. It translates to CARRAEGPPYEQYF.

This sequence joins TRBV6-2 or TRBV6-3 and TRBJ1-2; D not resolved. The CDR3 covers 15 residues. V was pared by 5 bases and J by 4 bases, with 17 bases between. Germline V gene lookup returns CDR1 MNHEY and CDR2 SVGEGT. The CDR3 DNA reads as TGTGCCAGCAGTCGCGCATTACGACAAGGCTATGGCTACACCTTC. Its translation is CASSRALRQGYGYTF.

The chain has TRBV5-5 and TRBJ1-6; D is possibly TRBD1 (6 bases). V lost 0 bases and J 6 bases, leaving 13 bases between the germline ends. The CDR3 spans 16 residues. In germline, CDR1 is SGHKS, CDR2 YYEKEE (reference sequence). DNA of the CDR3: TGTGCCAGCAGCTTGGAAGGGGGATTTTCTAATTCACCCCTCCACTTT. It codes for CASSLEGGFSNSPLHF.

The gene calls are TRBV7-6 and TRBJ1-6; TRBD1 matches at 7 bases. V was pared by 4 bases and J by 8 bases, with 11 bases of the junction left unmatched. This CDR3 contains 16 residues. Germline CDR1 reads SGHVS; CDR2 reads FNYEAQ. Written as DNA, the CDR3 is TGTGCCAGCAGCTACCGGGGACAGTCTCCCGATTCACCCCTCCACTTT. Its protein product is CASSYRGQSPDSPLHF.

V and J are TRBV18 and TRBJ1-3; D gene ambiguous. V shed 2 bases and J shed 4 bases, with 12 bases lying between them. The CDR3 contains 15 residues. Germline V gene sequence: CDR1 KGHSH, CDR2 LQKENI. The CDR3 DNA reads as TGTGCCAGCTCACCAGATCAGGCTCGGGGAAACACCATATATTTT. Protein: CASSPDQARGNTIYF.

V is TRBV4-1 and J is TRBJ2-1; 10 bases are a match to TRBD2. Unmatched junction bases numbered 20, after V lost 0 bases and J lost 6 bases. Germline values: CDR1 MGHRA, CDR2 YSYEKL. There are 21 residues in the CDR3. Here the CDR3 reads CASSQDDRPTSGLAVPNEQFF. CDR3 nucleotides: TGCGCCAGCAGCCAAGACGATAGACCTACCTCAGGACTAGCGGTCCCCAATGAGCAGTTCTTC.

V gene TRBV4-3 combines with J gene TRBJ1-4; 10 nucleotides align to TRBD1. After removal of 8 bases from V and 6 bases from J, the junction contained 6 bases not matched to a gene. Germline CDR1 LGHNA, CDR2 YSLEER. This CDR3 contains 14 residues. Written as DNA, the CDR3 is TGCGCCAGCTGCCCGGGACAGGGGCATGAAAAACTGTTTTTT. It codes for CASCPGQGHEKLFF.

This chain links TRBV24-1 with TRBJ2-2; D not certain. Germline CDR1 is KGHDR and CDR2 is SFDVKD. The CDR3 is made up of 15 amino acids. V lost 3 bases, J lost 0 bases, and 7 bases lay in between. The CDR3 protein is CATSDATANTGELFF. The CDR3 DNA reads TGTGCCACCAGTGATGCCACAGCGAACACCGGGGAGCTGTTTTTT.

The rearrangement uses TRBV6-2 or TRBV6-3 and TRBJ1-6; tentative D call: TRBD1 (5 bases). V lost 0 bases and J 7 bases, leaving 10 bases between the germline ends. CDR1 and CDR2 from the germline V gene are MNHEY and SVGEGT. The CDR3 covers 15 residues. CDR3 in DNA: TGTGCCAGCAGTTACTCAGGGGCCCAGAATTCACCCCTCCACTTT. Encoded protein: CASSYSGAQNSPLHF.

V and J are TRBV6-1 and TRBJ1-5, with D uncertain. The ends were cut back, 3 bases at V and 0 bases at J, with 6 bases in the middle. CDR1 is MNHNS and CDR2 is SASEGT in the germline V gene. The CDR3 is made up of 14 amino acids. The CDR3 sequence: CASSDNYSNQPQHF. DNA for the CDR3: TGTGCCAGCAGTGACAACTATAGCAATCAGCCCCAGCATTTT.

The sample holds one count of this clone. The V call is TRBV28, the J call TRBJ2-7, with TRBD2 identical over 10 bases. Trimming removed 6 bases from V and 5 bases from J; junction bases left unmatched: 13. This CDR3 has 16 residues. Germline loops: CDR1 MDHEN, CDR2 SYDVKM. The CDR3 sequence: CASSNTGTSARDEQYF. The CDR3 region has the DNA TGTGCCAGCAGCAATACCGGGACTAGCGCGAGAGACGAGCAGTACTTC.